This TCR beta chain was obtained from a study of a mutant IDH1 vaccine in newly diagnosed glioma. The study, taken as a whole, reports: It seemed that pseudoprogression was not linked to changes in the top peripheral T cell clonotypes. Vaccination induced immune responses in around 93% of patients.

The time point here: week 11, during vaccination. The vaccine gave 300 ug of a 20-mer mutant IDH1 peptide subcutaneously per dose. Germline values: CDR1 LNHDA, CDR2 SQIVND (reference sequence). This CDR3 contains 14 residues. V dropped 3 bases and J dropped 3 bases, with 9 bases sitting between them. Notes on this clone: What it binds is not known.

TCRdb's copy holds only in-frame clones and misses some; the assay was immunoSEQ multiplex PCR. There are 55,000 to 70,000 clones in the sample; about 88% occur only once, and less than 2% lies in the top ten. The chain carries TRBV19 and TRBJ1-5; D is unclear. The origin of this receptor is a middle-aged man with glioma. The source was PBMCs, collected from a glioma patient whose treatment included an IDH1 peptide vaccine. The CDR3 nucleotides are TGTGCCAGTAGTATTGGGCAGAACAATCAGCCCCAGCATTTT. It is translated as CASSIGQNNQPQHF.